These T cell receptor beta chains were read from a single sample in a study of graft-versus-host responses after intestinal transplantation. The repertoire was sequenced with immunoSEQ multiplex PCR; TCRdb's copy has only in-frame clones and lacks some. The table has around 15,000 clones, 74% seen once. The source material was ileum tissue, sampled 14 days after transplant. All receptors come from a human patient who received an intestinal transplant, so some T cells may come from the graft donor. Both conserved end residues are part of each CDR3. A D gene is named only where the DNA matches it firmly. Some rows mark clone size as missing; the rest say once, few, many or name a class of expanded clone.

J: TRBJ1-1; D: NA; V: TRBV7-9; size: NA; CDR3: CASSLPQINTEAFF; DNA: TGTGCCAGCAGCTTACCGCAGATTAACACTGAAGCTTTCTTT
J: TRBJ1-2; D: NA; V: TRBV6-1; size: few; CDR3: CASSAWTAGYTF; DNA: TGTGCCAGCAGTGCCTGGACGGCGGGCTACACCTTC
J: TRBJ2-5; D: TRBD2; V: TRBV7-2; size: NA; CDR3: CASSSILAGGPRETQYF; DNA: TGTGCCAGCAGCTCGATACTAGCGGGAGGGCCGCGGGAGACCCAGTACTTC
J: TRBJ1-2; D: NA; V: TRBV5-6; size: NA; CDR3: CASSFGGAEGYTF; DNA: TGTGCCAGCAGTTTTGGGGGGGCGGAAGGCTACACCTTC
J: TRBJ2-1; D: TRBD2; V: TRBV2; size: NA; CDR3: CASSDGTSDYNEQFF; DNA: TGTGCCAGCAGTGACGGGACTAGCGACTACAATGAGCAGTTCTTC
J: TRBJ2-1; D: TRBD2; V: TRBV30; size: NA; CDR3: CAQSPTSAYNEQFF; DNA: TGTGCCCAGTCCCCAACTAGCGCCTACAATGAGCAGTTCTTC
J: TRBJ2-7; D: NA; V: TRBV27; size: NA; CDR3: CASSPLASHSYEQYF; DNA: TGTGCCAGCAGTCCCCTAGCGAGTCACTCCTACGAGCAGTACTTC
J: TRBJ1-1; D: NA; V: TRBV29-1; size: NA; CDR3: CSVKGGNTEAFF; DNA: TGCAGCGTGAAAGGGGGGAACACTGAAGCTTTCTTT
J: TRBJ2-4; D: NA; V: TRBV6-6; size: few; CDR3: CASATEPRGGPNIQYF; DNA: TGTGCCAGCGCGACCGAACCCAGGGGGGGACCAAACATTCAGTACTTC
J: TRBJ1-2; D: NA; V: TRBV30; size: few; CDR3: CAWSLTGGYTF; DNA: TGTGCCTGGAGTTTGACAGGCGGCTACACCTTC
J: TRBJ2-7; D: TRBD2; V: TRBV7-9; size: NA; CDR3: CASSLGTSGSEQYF; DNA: TGTGCCAGCAGCTTAGGGACTAGCGGGAGCGAGCAGTACTTC
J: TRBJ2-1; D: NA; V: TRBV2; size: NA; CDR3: CASSHARDSGSYNEQFF; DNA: TGTGCCAGCAGTCACGCCCGGGACTCAGGCTCCTACAATGAGCAGTTCTTC
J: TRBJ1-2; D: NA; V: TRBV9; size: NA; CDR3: CASSVNLGYGYTF; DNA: TGTGCCAGCAGCGTAAACTTGGGCTATGGCTACACCTTC
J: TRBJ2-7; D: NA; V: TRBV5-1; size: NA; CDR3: CASSLVGDEQYF; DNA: TGCGCCAGCAGCTTGGTTGGGGACGAGCAGTACTTC
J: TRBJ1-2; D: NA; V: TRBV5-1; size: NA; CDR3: CASSLVGDGYTF; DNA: TGCGCCAGCAGCTTGGTTGGAGATGGCTACACCTTC
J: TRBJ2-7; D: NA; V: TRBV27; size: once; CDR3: CASSPSNLRGDEQYF; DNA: TGTGCCAGCAGTCCATCTAACCTCAGGGGGGACGAGCAGTACTTC
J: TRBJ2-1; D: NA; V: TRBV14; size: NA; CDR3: CASSLYNEQFF; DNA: TGTGCCAGCAGCCTATACAATGAGCAGTTCTTC
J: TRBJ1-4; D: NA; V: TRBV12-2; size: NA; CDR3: CASRSLHRITNEKLFF; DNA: TGTGCAAGTCGCTCACTACACCGGATAACTAATGAAAAACTGTTTTTT
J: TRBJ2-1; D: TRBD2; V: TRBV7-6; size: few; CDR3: CASSRLAGSSYNEQFF; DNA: TGTGCCAGCAGCCGCCTAGCGGGTAGCTCCTACAATGAGCAGTTCTTC
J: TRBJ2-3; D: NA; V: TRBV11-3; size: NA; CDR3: CASSSPVGEAGSSTDTQYF; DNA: TGTGCCAGCAGCTCACCGGTGGGGGAGGCGGGAAGCAGCACAGATACGCAGTATTTT
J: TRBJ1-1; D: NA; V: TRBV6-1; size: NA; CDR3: CASSPRMRAEAFF; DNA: TGTGCCAGCAGTCCCCGAATGAGGGCTGAAGCTTTCTTT
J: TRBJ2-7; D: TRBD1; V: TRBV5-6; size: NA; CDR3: CASRFWDSSYEQYF; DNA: TGTGCCAGCCGTTTTTGGGACAGTTCCTACGAGCAGTACTTC
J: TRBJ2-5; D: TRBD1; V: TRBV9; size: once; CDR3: CASSAGGTTGVQETQYF; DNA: TGTGCCAGCAGCGCCGGAGGGACGACAGGGGTACAAGAGACCCAGTACTTC
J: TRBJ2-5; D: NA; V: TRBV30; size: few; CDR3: CAWRSISGVGTQYF; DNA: TGTGCCTGGAGGAGTATCAGCGGTGTAGGGACCCAGTACTTC
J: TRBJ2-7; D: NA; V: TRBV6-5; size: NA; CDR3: CASSYGSDSYEQYF; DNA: TGTGCCAGCAGTTACGGGTCTGATTCCTACGAGCAGTACTTC
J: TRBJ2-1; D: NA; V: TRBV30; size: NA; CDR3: CAWTPKPNEQFF; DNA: TGTGCCTGGACACCAAAACCCAATGAGCAGTTCTTC
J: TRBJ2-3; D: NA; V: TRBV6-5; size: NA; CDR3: CASSYSAGLGTDTQYF; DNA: TGTGCCAGCAGTTACTCAGCAGGGTTAGGCACAGATACGCAGTATTTT
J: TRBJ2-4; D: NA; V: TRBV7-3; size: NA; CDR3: CASSSNTSHRAKNIQYF; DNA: TGTGCCAGCAGCTCCAATACTAGTCATAGGGCCAAAAACATTCAGTACTTC
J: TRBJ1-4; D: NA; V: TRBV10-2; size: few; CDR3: CASSQSGGRNEKLFF; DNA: TGCGCCAGCAGTCAGTCGGGAGGGAGGAATGAAAAACTGTTTTTT
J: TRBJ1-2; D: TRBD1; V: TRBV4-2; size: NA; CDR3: CASSQFPRDSFYGYTF; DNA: TGTGCCAGCAGCCAATTTCCACGGGACAGCTTCTATGGCTACACCTTC
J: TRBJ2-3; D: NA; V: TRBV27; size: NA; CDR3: CASRASRVPGRTQYF; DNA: TGTGCCAGCAGAGCCAGCCGGGTCCCCGGGCGTACGCAGTATTTT
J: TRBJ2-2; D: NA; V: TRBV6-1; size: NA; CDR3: CASSESAEPGELFF; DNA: TGTGCCAGCAGTGAAAGCGCCGAACCCGGGGAGCTGTTTTTT
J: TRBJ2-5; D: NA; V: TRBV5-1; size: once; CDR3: CASSLGGSTPPQETQYF; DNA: TGCGCCAGCAGCTTGGGGGGGTCGACCCCCCCACAAGAGACCCAGTACTTC
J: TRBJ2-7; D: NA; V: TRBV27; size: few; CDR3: CASSQGAGLYEQYF; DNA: TGTGCCAGCTCTCAAGGGGCAGGTCTTTACGAGCAGTACTTC
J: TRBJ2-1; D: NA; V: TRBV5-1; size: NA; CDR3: CASSLVGVHEQFF; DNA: TGCGCCAGCAGCTTGGTAGGTGTCCATGAGCAGTTCTTC
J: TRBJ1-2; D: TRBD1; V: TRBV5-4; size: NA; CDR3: CASSFAGQRSDTF; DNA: TGTGCCAGCAGCTTCGCGGGACAGAGGAGCGACACCTTC
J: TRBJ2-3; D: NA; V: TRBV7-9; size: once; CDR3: CASRPNPGTDTQYF; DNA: TGTGCCAGCAGGCCTAACCCGGGGACAGATACGCAGTATTTT
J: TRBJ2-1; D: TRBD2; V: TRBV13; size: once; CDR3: CASSLGERLAGVEQFF; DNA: TGTGCCAGCAGCTTAGGCGAGAGACTAGCGGGAGTTGAGCAGTTCTTC
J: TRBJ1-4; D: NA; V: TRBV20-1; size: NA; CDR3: CSARANEKLFF; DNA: TGCAGTGCTAGAGCGAATGAAAAACTGTTTTTT
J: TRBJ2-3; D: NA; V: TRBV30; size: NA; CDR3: CAWSLTDTQYF; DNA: TGTGCCTGGAGTCTCACAGATACGCAGTATTTT
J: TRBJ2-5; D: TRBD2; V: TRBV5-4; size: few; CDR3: CASGTSGLQETQYF; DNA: TGTGCCAGCGGGACTAGCGGGCTTCAAGAGACCCAGTACTTC
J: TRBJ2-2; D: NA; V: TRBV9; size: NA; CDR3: CASSLGPGNRHTGELFF; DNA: TGTGCCAGCAGCCTGGGCCCGGGCAATAGGCACACCGGGGAGCTGTTTTTT